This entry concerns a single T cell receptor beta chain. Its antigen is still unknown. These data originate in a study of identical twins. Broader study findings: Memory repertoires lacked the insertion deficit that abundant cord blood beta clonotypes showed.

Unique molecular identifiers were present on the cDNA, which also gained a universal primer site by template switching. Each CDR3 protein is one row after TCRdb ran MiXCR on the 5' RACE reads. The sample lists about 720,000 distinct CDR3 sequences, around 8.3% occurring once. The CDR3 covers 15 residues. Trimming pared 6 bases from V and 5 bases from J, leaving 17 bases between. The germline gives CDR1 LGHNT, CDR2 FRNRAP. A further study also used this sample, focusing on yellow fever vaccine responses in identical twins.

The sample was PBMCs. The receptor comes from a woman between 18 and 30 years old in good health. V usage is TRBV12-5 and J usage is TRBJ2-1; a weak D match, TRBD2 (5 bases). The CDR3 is CASGPDWGPNNEQFF. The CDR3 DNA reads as TGTGCTAGTGGCCCGGACTGGGGTCCTAACAATGAGCAGTTCTTC.